Following are 17 T cell receptor beta chains from one sample sequenced in a study of a mutant IDH1 vaccine in newly diagnosed glioma. Time point: week 23, last vaccination. Each dose delivered 300 ug of mutant IDH1 20-mer peptide subcutaneously with imiquimod. These TCRs' antigens remain unknown. TCRdb's copy holds only in-frame clones and misses some; the assay was immunoSEQ multiplex PCR. The sample lists approximately 82,000 clones, 85% occurring once. This sample comprised PBMCs, obtained from a glioma patient whose treatment included an IDH1 peptide vaccine. The receptors here all came from a man under 40 with glioma. Some clones in this sample may be carry-over from other donors' samples.

CDR3 nucleotide sequence: TGTGCCAGCAGCTCGAACCTACAGGGGGCCCGCGGCTACACCTTC. This gives the protein CASSSNLQGARGYTF. This chain uses TRBV5-6 with TRBJ1-2, with TRBD1 matching 9 bases. CDR1 SGHDT and CDR2 YYEEEE come from the germline V gene. Trimming took 3 bases from V and 8 from J; bases not matched to a gene: 11. CDR3 length equals 15 residues.

This sequence joins TRBV19 and TRBJ1-2, with no clear D. This CDR3 comprises 15 residues. The ends were cut back, 6 bases at V and 7 bases at J, with 21 bases in the middle. Germline CDR1 reads LNHDA; CDR2 reads SQIVND (reference sequence). CDR3: CASSPRAGAARGYTF. The CDR3 coding sequence is TGTGCCAGTAGCCCCCGAGCCGGAGCGGCGCGTGGCTACACCTTC.

The V and J genes are TRBV29-1 and TRBJ2-7; TRBD1 matches 9 bases. Unmatched junction bases numbered 3, after V lost 7 bases and J lost 2 bases. CDR3 length: 12 amino acids. Germline assignment: CDR1 SQVTM and CDR2 ANQGSEA. CDR3 protein: CSAGTGTYEQYF. DNA for the CDR3: TGCAGCGCCGGGACAGGGACCTACGAGCAGTACTTC.

The J gene is TRBJ1-5, the V gene TRBV2; D may be TRBD1 (6 bases). V was pared by 7 bases and J by 3 bases, with 10 bases between. CDR1 is SNHLY, CDR2 FYNNEI, per germline. The CDR3 consists of 13 residues. This CDR3 reads CASTTGNNQPQHF. CDR3 DNA: TGTGCCAGCACCACAGGGAACAATCAGCCCCAGCATTTT.

This chain joins TRBV4-2 and TRBJ2-5; D is uncertain. Trimming shortened V by 5 bases and J by 1 base, and 5 bases separated the two germline ends. Looked up from germline, CDR1 is LGHNA and CDR2 is YNFKEQ. The CDR3 runs to 12 residues. This CDR3 is CASSYGQETQYF. The CDR3 DNA is TGTGCCAGCAGCTATGGCCAAGAGACCCAGTACTTC.

The chain is built from TRBV30 and TRBJ2-2; tentatively, D is TRBD1 (6 bases). Germline CDR1 reads GTSNPN; CDR2 reads SVGIG (reference sequence). This CDR3 is 16 amino acids long. The ends were cut back, 7 bases at V and 1 base at J, with 19 bases in the middle. CDR3 amino acids: CASTQGQSQNTGELFF. The CDR3 nucleotides read TGTGCCTCTACGCAAGGACAGTCCCAGAACACCGGGGAGCTGTTTTTT.

In its sample, this clone was seen once. The J gene is TRBJ1-4, the V gene TRBV4-1, with 7 bases that match TRBD1. The length of the CDR3 is 18 residues. With 4 bases clipped from V and 0 bases from J, the junction kept 11 bases outside the gene matches. Germline V gives CDR1 MGHRA, CDR2 YSYEKL. DNA for the CDR3: TGCGCCAGCAGCCTGGGACAGCTTTTAAGTGCAACTAATGAAAAACTGTTTTTT. It encodes CASSLGQLLSATNEKLFF.

This chain uses TRBV5-1 with TRBJ2-3; D not certain. Per the germline V gene, CDR1 is SGHRS and CDR2 is YFSETQ. The CDR3 length is 12 residues. V was cut by 2 bases and J by 3 bases, with 4 bases left in between. The CDR3 spells CASSLQTDTQYF. The CDR3 coding sequence is TGCGCCAGCAGCTTACAGACAGATACGCAGTATTTT.

The chain joins TRBV9 to TRBJ1-1; tentatively, D is TRBD1 (6 bases). Germline-derived CDR1 and CDR2 are SGDLS and YYNGEE. V lost 10 bases and J 4 bases, leaving 35 bases between the germline ends. The CDR3 has 19 amino acids. CDR3 DNA: TGTGCCGGAGGGGCCCTTACCGGGACACGGGTTGGGATGAGCACTGAAGCTTTCTTT. Amino acid sequence: CAGGALTGTRVGMSTEAFF. The full variable domain, its missing parts supplied by reference TRBV9 and TRBJ1-1, is DSGVTQTPKHLITATGQRVTLRCSPRSGDLSVYWYQQSLDQGLQFLIQYYNGEERAKGNILERFSAQQFPDLHSELNLSSLELGDSALYFCAGGALTGTRVGMSTEAFFGQGTRLTVV.

This chain connects TRBV19 to TRBJ1-5; 9 positions agree with TRBD1. This CDR3 spans 16 amino acids. Unmatched junction bases numbered 10, after V lost 5 bases and J lost 5 bases. In germline, CDR1 is LNHDA, CDR2 SQIVND (reference sequence). In DNA, the CDR3 is TGTGCCAGTAGTTCCCGACAGGGGGTAACACATCAGCCCCAGCATTTT. Its protein is CASSSRQGVTHQPQHF.

The chain links TRBV4-3 to TRBJ2-5; 10 bases line up with TRBD1. The junction had 17 bases not matched to a gene; V was cut back by 0 bases and J by 4 bases. This CDR3 spans 20 amino acids. Germline V gene lookup returns CDR1 LGHNA and CDR2 YSLEER. CDR3 sequence (DNA): TGCGCCAGCAGCCAAGATTTTGGGGCGGGACAGGGGTGGAGTGGAGAGACCCAGTACTTC. Translation: CASSQDFGAGQGWSGETQYF.

This chain joins TRBV2 and TRBJ1-2; TRBD1 matches at 9 bases. V was clipped by 6 bases and J by 4 bases; unmatched bases: 21. The CDR3 extends over 19 amino acids. Looked up from germline, CDR1 is SNHLY and CDR2 is FYNNEI. The CDR3 loop is CASRARLTRDRVVGYGYTF. The CDR3 DNA follows: TGTGCCAGCAGGGCCAGGTTAACTCGGGACAGGGTTGTCGGCTATGGCTACACCTTC.

This chain joins TRBV10-2 and TRBJ1-1, with 9 bases lining up with TRBD1. This CDR3 has 14 amino acids. J gave up 6 bases and V 1 base, and 3 bases lay outside the gene matches. Looked up from germline, CDR1 is WSHSY and CDR2 is SAAADI. The CDR3 reads CASSEYRGQAEAFF. In DNA form, the CDR3 reads TGCGCCAGCAGTGAGTACAGGGGGCAGGCTGAAGCTTTCTTT.

V usage is TRBV30 and J usage is TRBJ1-4; the D is unclear. Trimming cost V 2 bases and J 5 bases, with 9 bases left between them. The CDR3 is made up of 13 amino acids. The V gene's germline CDR1 is GTSNPN and CDR2 SVGIG (reference sequence). In DNA, the CDR3 is TGTGCCTGGAGTCCACTTTCAAATGAAAAACTGTTTTTT. As protein: CAWSPLSNEKLFF. The full variable domain, in which reference TRBV30 and TRBJ1-4 provide the parts outside the CDR3, is SQTIHQWPATLVQPVGSPLSLECTVEGTSNPNLYWYRQAAGRGLQLLFYSVGIGQISSEVPQNLSASRPQDRQFILSSKKLLLSDSGFYLCAWSPLSNEKLFFGSGTQLSVL.

The V call is TRBV15, the J call TRBJ1-6; maybe TRBD1 (6 bases). The CDR3 length is 17 residues. Germline V gene lookup returns CDR1 LNHNV and CDR2 YYDKDF (reference sequence). V lost 4 bases and J 5 bases, leaving 18 bases between the germline ends. The CDR3 DNA sequence: TGTGCCACCAGCATACTTGACCAAGGGGGGGATAATTCACCCCTCCACTTT. Translation: CATSILDQGGDNSPLHF.

The chain combines TRBV20-1 with TRBJ2-7; D perhaps matches TRBD1 (5 bases). CDR1 DFQATT and CDR2 SNEGSKA come from the germline V gene (reference sequence). V lost 4 bases and J lost 5, with 9 bases in between. CDR3 size: 11 residues. CDR3 amino acids: CSATGFHEQYF. CDR3 nucleotide sequence: TGCAGTGCTACAGGGTTCCACGAGCAGTACTTC.

This clone was seen once. J is TRBJ2-1 and V is TRBV13; 8 nucleotides align to TRBD2. Per germline, CDR1 PRHDT and CDR2 FYEKMQ (reference sequence). The ends lost 4 bases at V and 3 bases at J; junction bases unmatched: 5. CDR3 length: 15 amino acids. The CDR3 is CASSSRGGYYNEQFF. In DNA form, the CDR3 reads TGTGCCAGCAGCTCCCGGGGGGGGTACTACAATGAGCAGTTCTTC.